These T cell receptor beta chains were read from a single sample in a study of identical twins. One entry per CDR3 protein, called by TCRdb with MiXCR from the 5' RACE reads. The sample gives roughly 750,000 distinct CDR3 sequences, approximately 22% of which show up once; 4.3% is in the top ten. These data were also reused for a study on T cells expressing NK-cell markers.

Sequenced input: PBMCs. The source is a woman between 18 and 29 years old in good health. CDR3s include the opening cysteine and the closing phenylalanine or tryptophan. Each record gives: V gene, D gene, J gene, clone size, CDR3 DNA, CDR3 protein. A D gene is named only where the DNA matches it firmly. Clone size is not always given. Where it is, it says once, few, many or a class for expanded clones.

TRBV20-1	TRBD2	TRBJ2-1	few	TGCAGTGGGACTAGCGGATACAATGAGCGGTTCTTC	CSGTSGYNERFF
TRBV20-1	TRBD1	TRBJ1-5	NA	TGCAGTGCCGAGAAGACGAACGGACAGGTCAATCAGCCCCAGCATTTT	CSAEKTNGQVNQPQHF
TRBV5-1	TRBD1	TRBJ1-2	NA	TGCGCCAGCAGCCTAGGACAGGGACAAAATGGCTACACCTTC	CASSLGQGQNGYTF
TRBV7-8	TRBD1	TRBJ1-5	NA	TGTGCCAGCAGCTCGTCCCGGGACAGGGTTCGGGGACAGCCCCAGCATTTT	CASSSSRDRVRGQPQHF
TRBV5-4	TRBD1	TRBJ1-2	few	TGTGCCAGCAGCGCACCGACAGGGGCTTACTATGGCTACACCTTC	CASSAPTGAYYGYTF
TRBV5-1	TRBD1	TRBJ1-2	NA	TGCGCCAGCAGACTAACAGGGGGGGACTATGGCTACACCTTC	CASRLTGGDYGYTF
TRBV27	TRBD1	TRBJ2-1	few	TGTGCCAGCAGCCGGGACAGGGGGCGAAATGAGCAGTTCTTC	CASSRDRGRNEQFF
TRBV5-1	TRBD2	TRBJ2-1	few	TGCGCCAGCAGCTTGTCCGGACTAGGCGACAATGAGCAGTTCTTC	CASSLSGLGDNEQFF
TRBV29-1	NA	TRBJ1-1	NA	TGCAGCGTTGAACTCAACACTGAAGCTTTCTTT	CSVELNTEAFF
TRBV6-1	NA	TRBJ2-7	few	TGTGCCAGCAGTGCCGGACAGAACCCCCCCTACGAGCAGTACTTC	CASSAGQNPPYEQYF
TRBV7-2	NA	TRBJ2-7	few	TGTGCCAGCAGCTTAGTTGGCGGGGACCCCTACGAGCAGTACTTC	CASSLVGGDPYEQYF
TRBV5-1	NA	TRBJ2-7	NA	TGCGCCAGCAGCTTGTTAGGGTTGGACGAGCAGTACTTC	CASSLLGLDEQYF
TRBV5-1	NA	TRBJ1-2	NA	TGCGCCAGCAGCTCGGAGGGGGTTGGCTACACCTTC	CASSSEGVGYTF
TRBV12-3/TRBV12-4	NA	TRBJ1-3	few	TGTGCCAGCGCCCCAGCGCGGAGCTCTGGAAACACCATATATTTT	CASAPARSSGNTIYF
TRBV12-3/TRBV12-4	NA	TRBJ1-5	many	TGTGCCAGCAGTTTAGATCAAGGACCGGAGAAGCCCCAGCATTTT	CASSLDQGPEKPQHF